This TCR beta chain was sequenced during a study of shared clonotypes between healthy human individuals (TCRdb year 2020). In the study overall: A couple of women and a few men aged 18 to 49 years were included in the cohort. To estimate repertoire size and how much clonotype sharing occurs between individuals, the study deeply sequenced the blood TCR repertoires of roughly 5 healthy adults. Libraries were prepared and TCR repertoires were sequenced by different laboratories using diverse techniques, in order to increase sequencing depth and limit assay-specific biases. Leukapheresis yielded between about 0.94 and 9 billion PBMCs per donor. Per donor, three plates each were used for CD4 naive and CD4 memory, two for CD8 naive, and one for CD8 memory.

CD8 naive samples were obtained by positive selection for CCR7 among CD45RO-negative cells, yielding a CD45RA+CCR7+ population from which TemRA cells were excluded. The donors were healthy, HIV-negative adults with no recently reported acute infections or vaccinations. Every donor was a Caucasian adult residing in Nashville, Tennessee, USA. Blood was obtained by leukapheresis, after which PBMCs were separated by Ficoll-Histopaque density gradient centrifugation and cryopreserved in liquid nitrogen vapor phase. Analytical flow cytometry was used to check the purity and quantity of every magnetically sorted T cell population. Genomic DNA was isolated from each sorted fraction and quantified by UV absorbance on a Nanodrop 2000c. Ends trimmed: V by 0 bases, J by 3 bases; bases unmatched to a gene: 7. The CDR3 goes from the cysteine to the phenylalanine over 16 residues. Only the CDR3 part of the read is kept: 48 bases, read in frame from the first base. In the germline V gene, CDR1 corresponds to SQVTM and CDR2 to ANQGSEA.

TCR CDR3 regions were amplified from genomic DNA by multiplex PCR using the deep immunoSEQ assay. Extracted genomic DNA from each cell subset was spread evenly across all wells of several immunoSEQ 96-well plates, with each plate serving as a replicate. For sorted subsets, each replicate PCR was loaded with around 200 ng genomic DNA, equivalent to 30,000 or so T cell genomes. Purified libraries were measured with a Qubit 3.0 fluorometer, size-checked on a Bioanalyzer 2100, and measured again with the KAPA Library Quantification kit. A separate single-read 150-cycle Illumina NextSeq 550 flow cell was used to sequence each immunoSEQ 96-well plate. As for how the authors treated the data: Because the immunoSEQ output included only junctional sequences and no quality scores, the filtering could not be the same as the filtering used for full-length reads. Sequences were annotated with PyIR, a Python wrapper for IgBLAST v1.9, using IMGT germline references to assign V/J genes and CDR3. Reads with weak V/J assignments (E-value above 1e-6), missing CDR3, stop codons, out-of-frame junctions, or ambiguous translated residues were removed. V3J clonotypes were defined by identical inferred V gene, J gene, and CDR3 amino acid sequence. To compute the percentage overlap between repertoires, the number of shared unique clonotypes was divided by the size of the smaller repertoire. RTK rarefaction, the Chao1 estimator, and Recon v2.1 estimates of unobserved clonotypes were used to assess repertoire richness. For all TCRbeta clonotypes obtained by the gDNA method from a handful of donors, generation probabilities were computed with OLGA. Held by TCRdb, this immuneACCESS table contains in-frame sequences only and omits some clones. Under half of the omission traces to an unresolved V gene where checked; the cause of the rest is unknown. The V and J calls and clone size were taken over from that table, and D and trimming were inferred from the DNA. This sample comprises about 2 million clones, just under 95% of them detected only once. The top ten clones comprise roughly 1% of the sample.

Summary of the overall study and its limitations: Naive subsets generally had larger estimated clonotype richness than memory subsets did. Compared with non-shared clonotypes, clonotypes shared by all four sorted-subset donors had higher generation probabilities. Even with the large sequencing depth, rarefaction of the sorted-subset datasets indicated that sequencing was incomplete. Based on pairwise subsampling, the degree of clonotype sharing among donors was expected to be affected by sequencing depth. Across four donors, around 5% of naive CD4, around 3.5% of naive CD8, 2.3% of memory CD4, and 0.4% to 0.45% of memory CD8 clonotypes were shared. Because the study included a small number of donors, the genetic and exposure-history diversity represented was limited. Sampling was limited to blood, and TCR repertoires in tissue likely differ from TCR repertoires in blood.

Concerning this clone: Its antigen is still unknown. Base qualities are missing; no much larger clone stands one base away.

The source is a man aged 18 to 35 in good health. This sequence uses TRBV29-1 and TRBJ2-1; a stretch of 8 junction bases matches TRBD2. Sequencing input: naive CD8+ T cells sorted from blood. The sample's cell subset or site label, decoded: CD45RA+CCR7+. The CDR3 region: CSVEDLGGGNYNEQFF. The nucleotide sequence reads TGCAGCGTTGAAGATCTTGGCGGGGGGAACTACAATGAGCAGTTCTTC.